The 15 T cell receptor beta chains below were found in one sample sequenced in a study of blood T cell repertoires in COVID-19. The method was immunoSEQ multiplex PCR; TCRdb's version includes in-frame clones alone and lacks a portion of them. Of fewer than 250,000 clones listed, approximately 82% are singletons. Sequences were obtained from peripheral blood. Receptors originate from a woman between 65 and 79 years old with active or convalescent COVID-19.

CDR3 in DNA: TGTGCCAGCAGCCCCAGAGGGCGGTTTGAGCAGTTCTTC. Residues: CASSPRGRFEQFF. This chain uses TRBV7-9 with TRBJ2-1, with D tentatively TRBD2 (5 bases). This CDR3 spans 13 amino acids. V lost 5 bases and J 9 bases, leaving 14 bases between the germline ends. Looked up from germline, CDR1 is SEHNR and CDR2 is FQNEAQ (reference sequence).

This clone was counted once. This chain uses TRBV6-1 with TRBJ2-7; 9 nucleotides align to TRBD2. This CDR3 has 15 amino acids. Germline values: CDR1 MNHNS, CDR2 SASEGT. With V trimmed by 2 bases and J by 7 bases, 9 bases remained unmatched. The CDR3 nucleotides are TGTGCCAGCAGTGAACTGGCGGGGGGGCCTCGGGAGCAGTACTTC. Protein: CASSELAGGPREQYF.

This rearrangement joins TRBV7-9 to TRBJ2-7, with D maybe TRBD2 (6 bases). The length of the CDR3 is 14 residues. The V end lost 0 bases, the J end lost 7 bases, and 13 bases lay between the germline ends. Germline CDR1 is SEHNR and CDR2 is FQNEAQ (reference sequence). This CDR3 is CASSLAGTLKEQYF. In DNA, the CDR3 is TGTGCCAGCAGCTTAGCCGGGACTCTCAAGGAGCAGTACTTC.

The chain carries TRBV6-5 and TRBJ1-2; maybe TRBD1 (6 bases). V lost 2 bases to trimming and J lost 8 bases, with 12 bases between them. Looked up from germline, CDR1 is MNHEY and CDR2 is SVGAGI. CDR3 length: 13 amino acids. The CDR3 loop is CASSYQGYSGYTF. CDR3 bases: TGTGCCAGCAGTTACCAGGGGTACTCCGGCTACACCTTC.

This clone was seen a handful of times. CDR3 DNA sequence: TGCGCCAGCAGCTTGCCCCCAAACTATGGCTACACCTTC. It encodes CASSLPPNYGYTF. The rearrangement links TRBV5-1 to TRBJ1-2, with no clear D. Germline lookup yields CDR1 SGHRS and CDR2 YFSETQ. The CDR3 is 13 amino acids. V was trimmed by 1 base and J by 2 bases, leaving 6 bases between them.

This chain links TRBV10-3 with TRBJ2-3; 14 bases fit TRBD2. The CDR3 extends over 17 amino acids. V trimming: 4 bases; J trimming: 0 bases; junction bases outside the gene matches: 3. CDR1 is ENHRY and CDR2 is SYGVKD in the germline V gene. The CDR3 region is CAISAGTSGGSTDTQYF. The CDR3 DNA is TGTGCCATCAGTGCCGGGACTAGCGGGGGTAGCACAGATACGCAGTATTTT.

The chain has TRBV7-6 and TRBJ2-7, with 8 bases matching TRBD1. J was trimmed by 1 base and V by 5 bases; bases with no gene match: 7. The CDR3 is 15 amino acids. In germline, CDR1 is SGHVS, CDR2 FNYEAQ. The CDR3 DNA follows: TGTGCCAGCAGCCCCTTAAGACAGGGGTCCTACGAGCAGTACTTC. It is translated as CASSPLRQGSYEQYF.

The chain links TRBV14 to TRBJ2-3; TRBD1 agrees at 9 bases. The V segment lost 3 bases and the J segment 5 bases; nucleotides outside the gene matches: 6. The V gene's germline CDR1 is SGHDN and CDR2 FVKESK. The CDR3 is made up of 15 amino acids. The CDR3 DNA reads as TGTGCCAGCAGCCACCTGGGACAGGGTATAGATACGCAGTATTTT. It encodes CASSHLGQGIDTQYF.

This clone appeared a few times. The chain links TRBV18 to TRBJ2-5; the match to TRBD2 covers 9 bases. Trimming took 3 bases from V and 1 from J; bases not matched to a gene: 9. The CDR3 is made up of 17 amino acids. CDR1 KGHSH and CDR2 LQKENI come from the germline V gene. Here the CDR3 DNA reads TGTGCCAGCTCACCCCGGGGAGCGGGGGGTCCCCAAGAGACCCAGTACTTC. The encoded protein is CASSPRGAGGPQETQYF.

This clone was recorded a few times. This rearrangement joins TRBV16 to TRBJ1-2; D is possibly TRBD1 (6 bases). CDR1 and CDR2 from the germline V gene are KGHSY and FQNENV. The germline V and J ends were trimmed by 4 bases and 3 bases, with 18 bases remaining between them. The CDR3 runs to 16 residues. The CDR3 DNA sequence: TGTGCCAGCAGCCCACAGGGAGCAGGCCCCTACTATGGCTACACCTTC. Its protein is CASSPQGAGPYYGYTF.

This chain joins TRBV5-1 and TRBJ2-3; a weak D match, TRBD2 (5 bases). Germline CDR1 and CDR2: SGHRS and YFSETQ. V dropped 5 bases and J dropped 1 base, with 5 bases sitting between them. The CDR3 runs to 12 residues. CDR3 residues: CASREGTDTQYF. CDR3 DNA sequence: TGCGCCAGCAGGGAGGGCACAGATACGCAGTATTTT.

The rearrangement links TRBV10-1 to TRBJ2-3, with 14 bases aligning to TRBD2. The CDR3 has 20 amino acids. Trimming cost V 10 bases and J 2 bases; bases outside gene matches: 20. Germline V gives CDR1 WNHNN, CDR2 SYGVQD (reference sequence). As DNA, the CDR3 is TGCGCCAACTGCGCTTCGGGACTAGCGGGGGCCTCCCCAAACACAGATACGCAGTATTTT. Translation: CANCASGLAGASPNTDTQYF.

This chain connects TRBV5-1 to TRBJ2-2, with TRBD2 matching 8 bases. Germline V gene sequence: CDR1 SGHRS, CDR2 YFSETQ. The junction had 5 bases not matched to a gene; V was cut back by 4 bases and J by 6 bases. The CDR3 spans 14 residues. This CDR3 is CASSTLTSAGELFF. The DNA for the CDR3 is TGCGCCAGCAGCACCCTGACTAGCGCCGGGGAGCTGTTTTTT.

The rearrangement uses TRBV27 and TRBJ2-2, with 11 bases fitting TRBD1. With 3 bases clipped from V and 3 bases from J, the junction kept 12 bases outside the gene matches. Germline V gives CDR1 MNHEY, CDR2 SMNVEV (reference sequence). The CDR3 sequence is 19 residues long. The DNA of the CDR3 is TGTGCCAGCAGTTTGGATGCCGGGACAGGGGGTCCTTACACCGGGGAGCTGTTTTTT. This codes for CASSLDAGTGGPYTGELFF.

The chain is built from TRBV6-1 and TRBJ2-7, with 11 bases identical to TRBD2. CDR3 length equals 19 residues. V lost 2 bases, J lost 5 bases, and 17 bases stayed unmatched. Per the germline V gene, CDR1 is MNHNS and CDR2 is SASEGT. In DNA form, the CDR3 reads TGTGCCAGCAGTGAATTTCTCGGGGGGTTTAGCGGGAGGGGGAACGAGCAGTACTTC. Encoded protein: CASSEFLGGFSGRGNEQYF.